Listed below are T cell receptor beta chains from one sample, sequenced in a study of blood T cell repertoires in COVID-19. Sequencing was performed with immunoSEQ multiplex PCR; in TCRdb, only in-frame clones are kept and a portion is missing. The table has around 300,000 clones, about 85% seen once; the top ten hold roughly 2.1%. What was sequenced was peripheral blood. The receptors were sampled from a man aged 18 to 30 with active or convalescent COVID-19. Each CDR3 is given with its conserved first and last residue. A D gene is named only where the DNA matches it firmly. For some rows the clone size is stated as once, few or many, or as a class when expanded; others skip it.

v_call	j_call	clone_size	d_call	cdr3_aa	cdr3_nt
TRBV5-1	TRBJ2-5	-	TRBD1	CASSLMTGTETQYF	TGCGCCAGCAGCTTGATGACAGGGACAGAGACCCAGTACTTC
TRBV6-2/TRBV6-3	TRBJ1-5	-	TRBD1	CASSPTQNRGYSNQPQHF	TGTGCCAGCAGTCCAACACAGAACAGGGGCTATAGCAATCAGCCCCAGCATTTT
TRBV15	TRBJ1-2	-	TRBD1	CATSKEGGAYGYTF	TGTGCCACCAGCAAGGAAGGGGGCGCCTATGGCTACACCTTC
TRBV18	TRBJ2-2	once	TRBD2	CASSPPRRRAGVFTWELFF	TGTGCCAGCTCACCACCGAGAAGGAGGGCGGGAGTTTTTACCTGGGAGCTGTTTTTT
TRBV28	TRBJ1-3	-	TRBD1	CASSSPTGENSGNTIYF	TGTGCCAGCAGTTCCCCGACAGGGGAGAACTCTGGAAACACCATATATTTT
TRBV18	TRBJ1-2	-	-	CASSPQQEANYGYTF	TGTGCCAGCTCACCACAACAGGAAGCTAACTATGGCTACACCTTC
TRBV3-1/TRBV3-2	TRBJ2-1	-	-	CASSQAADRDNEQFF	TGTGCCAGCAGCCAAGCAGCGGATAGGGACAATGAGCAGTTCTTC
TRBV9	TRBJ2-5	-	TRBD2	CASSVGTSFSETQYF	TGTGCCAGCAGCGTGGGGACTAGCTTTTCAGAGACCCAGTACTTC
TRBV12-3/TRBV12-4	TRBJ1-1	-	TRBD1	CASRGDRNTEAFF	TGTGCCAGCAGGGGGGACAGAAACACTGAAGCTTTCTTT
TRBV11-2	TRBJ2-7	-	TRBD1	CASSPPGQGGSEQYF	TGTGCCAGCAGCCCCCCGGGACAGGGAGGGTCCGAGCAGTACTTC
TRBV19	TRBJ2-3	once	TRBD2	CASRGPSGLAGGPSTDTQYF	TGTGCCAGTAGGGGCCCTTCGGGGCTAGCGGGAGGCCCTAGCACAGATACGCAGTATTTT
TRBV27	TRBJ1-4	-	-	CASSSGLGSLEKLFF	TGTGCCAGCAGTTCCGGGTTAGGGAGTCTTGAAAAACTGTTTTTT
TRBV29-1	TRBJ2-2	once	-	CSVGHSLVNTGELFF	TGCAGCGTTGGTCACTCACTAGTGAACACCGGGGAGCTGTTTTTT
TRBV2	TRBJ2-5	-	TRBD2	CATLAGGPGETQYF	TGTGCCACTTTGGCGGGGGGGCCAGGGGAGACCCAGTACTTC
TRBV7-8	TRBJ2-7	-	TRBD1	CASSNSGTGLLVQYF	TGTGCCAGCAGCAATTCCGGGACAGGGCTTCTGGTGCAGTACTTC
TRBV4-3	TRBJ1-1	few	-	CASSQDRTMNTEAFF	TGCGCCAGCAGCCAAGATCGGACTATGAACACTGAAGCTTTCTTT
TRBV4-2	TRBJ2-7	-	-	CASSQEEGSYEQYF	TGTGCCAGCAGCCAAGAGGAGGGCTCCTACGAGCAGTACTTC
TRBV9	TRBJ1-1	-	-	CASSVAVMNTEAFF	TGTGCCAGCAGCGTAGCCGTAATGAACACTGAAGCTTTCTTT
TRBV3-1/TRBV3-2	TRBJ1-2	few	TRBD1	CASSRQGANYGYTF	TGTGCCAGCAGTCGACAGGGGGCTAACTATGGCTACACCTTC